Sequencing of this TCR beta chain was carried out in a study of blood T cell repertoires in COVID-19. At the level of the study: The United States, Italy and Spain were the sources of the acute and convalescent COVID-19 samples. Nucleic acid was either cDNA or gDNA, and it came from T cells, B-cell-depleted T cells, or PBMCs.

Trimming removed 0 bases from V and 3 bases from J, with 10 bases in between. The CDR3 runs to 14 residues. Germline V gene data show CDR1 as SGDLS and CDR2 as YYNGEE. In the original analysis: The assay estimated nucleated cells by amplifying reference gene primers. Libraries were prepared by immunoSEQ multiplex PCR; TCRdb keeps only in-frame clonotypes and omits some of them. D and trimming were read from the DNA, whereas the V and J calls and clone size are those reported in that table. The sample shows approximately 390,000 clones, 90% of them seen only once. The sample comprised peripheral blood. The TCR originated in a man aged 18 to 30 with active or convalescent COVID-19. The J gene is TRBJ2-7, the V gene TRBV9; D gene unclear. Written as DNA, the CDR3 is TGTGCCAGCAGCGTAGGCAGAGGCAACTACGAGCAGTACTTC. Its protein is CASSVGRGNYEQYF.